This TCR beta chain was sequenced during a study of CD8+ T cells in alopecia areata. Overall study: The study gave treated patients oral tofacitinib at 5 to 10 mg twice daily. Findings and caveats of the study: On tofacitinib, scalp clonality and expanded CD8+ clones among top 100 fell significantly. In scalp and blood, many expanded lesional clones persisted during tofacitinib.

Germline-derived CDR1 and CDR2 are SGDLS and YYNGEE. The CDR3 totals 13 residues. V dropped 4 bases and J dropped 6 bases, with 13 bases sitting between them. Following extraction, RNA underwent reverse transcription to cDNA, which served as the sequencing template. The assay was immunoSEQ multiplex PCR, and TCRdb's table has in-frame clones only and misses some. This table has approximately 120,000 clones, over 55% appearing once. Treatment of the sample: oral pan-JAK inhibitor, 5-10 mg twice daily. The investigators collected lesional scalp punch biopsies and peripheral blood from alopecia areata patients. A remark on this clone: Its target is unknown.

The specimen comprised CD4+ T cells sorted from blood, sampled at week 4, from a patient treated with tofacitinib. The clonotype comes from a human donor with alopecia areata. The chain combines TRBV9 with TRBJ1-2; D is uncertain. The CDR3 sequence is CASSINLRDGYTF. The CDR3 DNA sequence: TGTGCCAGCAGCATCAACCTGAGGGATGGCTACACCTTC.